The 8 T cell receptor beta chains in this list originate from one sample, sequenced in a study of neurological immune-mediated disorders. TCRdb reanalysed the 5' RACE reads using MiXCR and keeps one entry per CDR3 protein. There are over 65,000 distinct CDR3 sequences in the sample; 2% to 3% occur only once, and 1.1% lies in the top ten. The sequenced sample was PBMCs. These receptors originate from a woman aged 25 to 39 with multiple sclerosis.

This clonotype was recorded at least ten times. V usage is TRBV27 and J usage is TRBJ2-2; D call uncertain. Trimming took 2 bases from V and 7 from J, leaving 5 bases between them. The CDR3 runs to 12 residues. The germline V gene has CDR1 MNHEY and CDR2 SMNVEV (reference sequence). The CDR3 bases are TGTGCCAGCAGTTTACATGACGGGGAGCTGTTTTTT. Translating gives CASSLHDGELFF.

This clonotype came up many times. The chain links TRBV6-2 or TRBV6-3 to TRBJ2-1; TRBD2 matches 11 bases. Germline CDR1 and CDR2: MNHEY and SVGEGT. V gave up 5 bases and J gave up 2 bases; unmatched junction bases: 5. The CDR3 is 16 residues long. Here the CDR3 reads CASSRSGRAPYNEQFF. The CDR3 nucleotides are TGTGCCAGCAGTCGTAGCGGGAGGGCACCCTACAATGAGCAGTTCTTC.

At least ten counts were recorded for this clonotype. CDR3 nucleotide sequence: TGTGCCAGCAGCTTATGGGACTGGGGGGACCAAGAGACCCAGTACTTC. Translating it yields CASSLWDWGDQETQYF. The rearrangement uses TRBV7-8 and TRBJ2-5; maybe TRBD2 (6 bases). The V gene's germline CDR1 is SGHVS and CDR2 FQNEAQ. Trimming took 2 bases from V and 0 from J, leaving 13 bases between them. There are 16 residues in the CDR3.

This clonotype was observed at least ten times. CDR3 protein: CSAQLTPSSNEQFF. CDR3 DNA sequence: TGCAGTGCGCAACTCACCCCTAGCAGCAATGAGCAGTTCTTC. The gene calls are TRBV20-1 and TRBJ2-1; tentative D call: TRBD2 (5 bases). V was clipped by 6 bases and J by 6 bases, with 18 bases between them. CDR1 and CDR2 from the germline V gene are DFQATT and SNEGSKA (reference sequence). This CDR3 contains 14 residues.

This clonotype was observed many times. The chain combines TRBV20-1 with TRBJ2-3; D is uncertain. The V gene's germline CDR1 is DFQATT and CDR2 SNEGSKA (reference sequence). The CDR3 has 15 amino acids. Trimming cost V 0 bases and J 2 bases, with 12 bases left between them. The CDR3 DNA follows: TGCAGTGCTAGAGATCGCCGGTCCCCCACAGATACGCAGTATTTT. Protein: CSARDRRSPTDTQYF.

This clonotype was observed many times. The CDR3 sequence: CSVGGGMETQYF. The CDR3 DNA reads as TGCAGCGTTGGAGGGGGTATGGAGACCCAGTACTTC. The gene calls are TRBV29-1 and TRBJ2-5; D perhaps matches TRBD1 (6 bases). The CDR3 consists of 12 residues. Trimming took 4 bases from V and 5 from J, leaving 11 bases between them. In germline, CDR1 is SQVTM, CDR2 ANQGSEA.

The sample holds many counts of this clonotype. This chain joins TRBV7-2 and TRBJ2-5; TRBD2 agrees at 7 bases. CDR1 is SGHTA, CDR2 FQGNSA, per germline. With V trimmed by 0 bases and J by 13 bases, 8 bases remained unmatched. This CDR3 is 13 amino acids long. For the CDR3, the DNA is TGTGCCAGCAGCTTAGCGATGCGGGAGAGTCTGTACTTC. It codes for CASSLAMRESLYF.

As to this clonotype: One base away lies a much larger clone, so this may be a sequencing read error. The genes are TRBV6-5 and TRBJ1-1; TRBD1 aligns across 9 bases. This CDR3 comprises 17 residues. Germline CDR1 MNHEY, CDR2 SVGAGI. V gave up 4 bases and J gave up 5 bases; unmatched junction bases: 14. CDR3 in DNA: TGTGCCAGCAGTTCTACAGGGGGCTTTGGAGTGAGAACTGAAGCTTTCTTT. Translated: CASSSTGGFGVRTEAFF.